The 32 T cell receptor beta chains below were found in one sample sequenced in a study of T cell changes during pregnancy in multiple sclerosis. Generated by immunoSEQ multiplex PCR, the TCRdb table keeps only in-frame clones and is missing some. This sample carries under 90,000 clones, roughly nine tenths of them seen once, and the ten largest clones take 1.3% to 1.5%. Sequences were derived from peripheral blood, sampled in the second trimester of pregnancy. Source of these receptors: a female donor in good health, enrolled as a control in a pregnancy study.

The sample holds a few counts of this clone. The rearrangement uses TRBV6-1 and TRBJ1-1; the match to TRBD1 covers 7 bases. This CDR3 is 14 amino acids long. The germline V gene encodes CDR1 MNHNS and CDR2 SASEGT. Germline trimming cut 1 base from V and 1 base from J; bases unmatched to any gene: 0. The CDR3 DNA follows: TGTGCCAGCAGTGAAGGGACAGGGAACACTGAAGCTTTCTTT. Translation: CASSEGTGNTEAFF.

This sequence joins TRBV5-1 and TRBJ1-5; TRBD1 is a possible D gene (5 bases). The CDR3 extends over 14 amino acids. Germline assignment: CDR1 SGHRS and CDR2 YFSETQ. V lost 1 base to trimming and J lost 5 bases, with 10 bases between them. CDR3 sequence (DNA): TGCGCCAGCAGCTTGTGGGGAGGGGATCAGCCCCAGCATTTT. Amino acids: CASSLWGGDQPQHF. Combining the CDR3 with reference TRBV5-1 and TRBJ1-5 gives the whole variable domain KAGVTQTPRYLIKTRGQQVTLSCSPISGHRSVSWYQQTPGQGLQFLFEYFSETQRNKGNFPGRFSGRQFSNSRSEMNVSTLELGDSALYLCASSLWGGDQPQHFGDGTRLSIL.

This chain connects TRBV5-1 to TRBJ1-1; maybe TRBD1 (5 bases). V lost 0 bases to trimming and J lost 1 base, with 7 bases between them. Germline V gene data show CDR1 as SGHRS and CDR2 as YFSETQ. This CDR3 region has 14 residues. In nucleotides, the CDR3 is TGCGCCAGCAGCTTGGTAGGGGAGAACACTGAAGCTTTCTTT. Amino acid sequence: CASSLVGENTEAFF.

The J gene is TRBJ2-4, the V gene TRBV7-9; 8 bases agree with TRBD1. J was trimmed by 7 bases and V by 3 bases; bases with no gene match: 8. CDR3 length equals 15 residues. Germline CDR1 SEHNR, CDR2 FQNEAQ (reference sequence). The CDR3 region is CASSFVDRGENIQYF. The CDR3 region has the DNA TGTGCCAGCAGCTTTGTCGACAGGGGCGAGAACATTCAGTACTTC.

The chain employs TRBV27 and TRBJ1-4; tentative D call: TRBD1 (5 bases). Germline loops: CDR1 MNHEY, CDR2 SMNVEV (reference sequence). The CDR3 runs to 14 residues. The V end was cut by 6 bases, the J end by 10 bases, with 18 bases between. CDR3 amino acids: CASSHGAGYGKLFF. CDR3 bases: TGTGCCAGCAGCCATGGGGCAGGGTACGGAAAACTGTTTTTT.

The gene calls are TRBV4-1 and TRBJ2-3; TRBD2 matches at 16 bases. In germline, CDR1 is MGHRA, CDR2 YSYEKL. This CDR3 is 17 amino acids long. V trimming: 5 bases; J trimming: 6 bases; junction bases outside the gene matches: 8. CDR3 nucleotides: TGCGCCAGCAGCTACCAGGGGACTAGCGGGGGGGCGGATACGCAGTATTTT. Encoded protein: CASSYQGTSGGADTQYF.

This clone showed up just once. The chain is built from TRBV5-1 and TRBJ2-5, with 9 nucleotides matching TRBD1. The CDR3 covers 15 residues. Trimming removed 4 bases from V and 2 bases from J; junction bases left unmatched: 6. Germline V gene sequence: CDR1 SGHRS, CDR2 YFSETQ. The CDR3 sequence is CASSLGQGIQETQYF. The DNA for the CDR3 is TGCGCCAGCAGCCTAGGACAGGGGATTCAAGAGACCCAGTACTTC.

The gene calls are TRBV11-3 and TRBJ2-7; no clear D gene. Germline CDR1 and CDR2: SGHNT and YENEEA. With 1 base removed from V and 6 bases from J, the gap between germline ends came to 13 bases. This CDR3 has 14 residues. CDR3 sequence (DNA): TGTGCCAGCAGCTTAGGTTTCAGGCTCGCCGAGCAGTACTTC. Translation gives CASSLGFRLAEQYF.

This chain links TRBV2 with TRBJ2-5; D is ambiguous. V dropped 9 bases and J dropped 4 bases, with 6 bases sitting between them. The CDR3 extends over 10 amino acids. The germline V gene encodes CDR1 SNHLY and CDR2 FYNNEI. This chain's CDR3 is CASLVETQYF. CDR3 coding DNA: TGTGCCAGTCTTGTAGAGACCCAGTACTTC. Drawing the rest from reference TRBV2 and TRBJ2-5, the complete variable domain is EPEVTQTPSHQVTQMGQEVILRCVPISNHLYFYWYRQILGQKVEFLVSFYNNEISEKSEIFDDQFSVERPDGSNFTLKIRSTKLEDSAMYFCASLVETQYFGPGTRLLVL.

As DNA, the CDR3 is TGTGCTAGTGGTTCAGATAACTATGGCTACACCTTC. This codes for CASGSDNYGYTF. The chain employs TRBV12-5 and TRBJ1-2, with D unclear. The germline gives CDR1 LGHNT, CDR2 FRNRAP. Deletions cut 4 bases from V and 1 base from J, with 4 bases between. This CDR3 is 12 amino acids long.

The CDR3 nucleotides are TGTGCCAGCAGTTACGTTTCAGGTCCTCTGTACGAGCAGTACTTC. It is translated as CASSYVSGPLYEQYF. This chain links TRBV6-5 with TRBJ2-7; D unresolved. CDR3 length equals 15 residues. The germline CDR1 and CDR2 sequences are MNHEY and SVGAGI. The V end lost 2 bases, the J end lost 4 bases, and 15 bases lay between the germline ends.

The chain uses TRBV18 and TRBJ2-7, with 10 bases lining up with TRBD2. The CDR3 has 14 residues. Germline lookup yields CDR1 KGHSH and CDR2 LQKENI. The V segment lost 2 bases and the J segment 5 bases; nucleotides outside the gene matches: 3. The DNA for the CDR3 is TGTGCCAGCTCACCAGAGCGGGGGGGCCACGAGCAGTACTTC. Its protein product is CASSPERGGHEQYF.

The CDR3 sequence: CASSQVVSRNEQFF. CDR3 nucleotides: TGTGCCAGCAGCCAAGTAGTAAGTCGCAATGAGCAGTTCTTC. This chain connects TRBV14 to TRBJ2-1; no clear D. The CDR3 loop spans 14 amino acids. V was trimmed by 1 base and J by 6 bases, leaving 10 bases between them. The germline gives CDR1 SGHDN, CDR2 FVKESK.

This chain uses TRBV6-1 with TRBJ2-1, with D perhaps TRBD1 (6 bases). Germline CDR1 is MNHNS and CDR2 is SASEGT. CDR3 length: 15 residues. The germline V and J ends were trimmed by 3 bases and 2 bases, with 11 bases remaining between them. The CDR3 loop is CASSESTGTYNEQFF. CDR3 DNA sequence: TGTGCCAGCAGTGAGTCGACAGGTACCTACAATGAGCAGTTCTTC.

The chain uses TRBV7-9 and TRBJ2-2; TRBD1 matches 8 bases. Germline CDR1 SEHNR, CDR2 FQNEAQ (reference sequence). V was pared by 2 bases and J by 7 bases, with 6 bases of the junction left unmatched. There are 15 residues in the CDR3. The CDR3 region is CASSLRQGAVGELFF. CDR3 coding DNA: TGTGCCAGCAGCTTAAGGCAGGGGGCTGTCGGGGAGCTGTTTTTT. Full variable domain (rest looked up from reference TRBV7-9 and TRBJ2-2): DTGVSQNPRHKITKRGQNVTFRCDPISEHNRLYWYRQTLGQGPEFLTYFQNEAQLEKSRLLSDRFSAERPKGSFSTLEIQRTEQGDSAMYLCASSLRQGAVGELFFGEGSRLTVL.

V gene TRBV2 combines with J gene TRBJ1-5, with 8 nucleotides matching TRBD1. Germline lookup yields CDR1 SNHLY and CDR2 FYNNEI. CDR3 length equals 15 residues. With V trimmed by 6 bases and J by 6 bases, 10 bases remained unmatched. The CDR3, as DNA: TGTGCCAGCAGACGGACAGGGTCGACGGGTCAGCCCCAGCATTTT. The encoded protein is CASRRTGSTGQPQHF.

V is TRBV7-7 and J is TRBJ2-1, with D possibly TRBD2 on 5 matching bases. The V gene lost 5 bases and the J gene lost 8 bases, with 13 bases spanning the gap. CDR1 and CDR2 (germline): SSHAT, FNYEAQ (reference sequence). The CDR3 loop spans 13 amino acids. In nucleotides, the CDR3 is TGTGCCAGCAGCCTGGGCCACGGGGATGAGCAGTTCTTC. Amino acids: CASSLGHGDEQFF.

The chain carries TRBV29-1 and TRBJ2-5, with D perhaps TRBD2 (6 bases). CDR1 is SQVTM, CDR2 ANQGSEA, per germline. There are 14 residues in the CDR3. V lost 0 bases and J 4 bases, leaving 12 bases between the germline ends. The chain's CDR3 is CSVEDLEGSETQYF. CDR3 sequence (DNA): TGCAGCGTTGAAGATCTGGAGGGATCAGAGACCCAGTACTTC.

This sequence joins TRBV30 and TRBJ2-7, with TRBD2 matching over 11 bases. Germline V gene data show CDR1 as GTSNPN and CDR2 as SVGIG (reference sequence). The CDR3 loop spans 18 amino acids. V lost 3 bases to trimming and J lost 3 bases; unmatched junction nucleotides: 16. CDR3 nucleotides: TGTGCCTGGAGGTTCGGGACAGCCTGGACTAGCGGGTACTACGAGCAGTACTTC. Translating gives CAWRFGTAWTSGYYEQYF.

The J gene is TRBJ1-1, the V gene TRBV14; D possibly corresponds to TRBD1 (5 bases). CDR1 and CDR2 (germline): SGHDN, FVKESK. The V and J ends lost 8 bases and 1 base respectively, with 11 bases between them. CDR3 length: 13 amino acids. CDR3 in DNA: TGTGCCAGCCGAAGACAGCAGAACACTGAAGCTTTCTTT. Its translation is CASRRQQNTEAFF.

V is TRBV5-5 and J is TRBJ2-6, with D perhaps TRBD1 (6 bases). The germline V gene encodes CDR1 SGHKS and CDR2 YYEKEE (reference sequence). Between the trimmed V and J ends, which lost 1 base and 0 bases, there was a span of 11 bases. The CDR3 loop spans 17 amino acids. Here the CDR3 DNA reads TGTGCCAGCAGCTTGAACAGGGCCTCCTCTGGGGCCAACGTCCTGACTTTC. Encoded protein: CASSLNRASSGANVLTF.

This clone turned up a few times. The chain has TRBV6-1 and TRBJ1-5; TRBD1 aligns across 7 bases. The germline CDR1 and CDR2 sequences are MNHNS and SASEGT. The CDR3 contains 15 residues. Trimming at V came to 4 bases and at J to 0 bases, leaving 3 bases not matched to a gene. In nucleotides, the CDR3 is TGTGCCAGCAGTGGACAGGGCTATAGCAATCAGCCCCAGCATTTT. Encoded protein: CASSGQGYSNQPQHF.

The count of this clone is one. The genes are TRBV4-3 and TRBJ2-7, with 8 bases that match TRBD1. V was pared by 3 bases and J by 6 bases, with 7 bases of the junction left unmatched. This CDR3 contains 14 residues. The germline gives CDR1 LGHNA, CDR2 YSLEER. The CDR3 is CASSQGQALGEQYF. Written as DNA, the CDR3 is TGCGCCAGCAGCCAGGGACAGGCTCTCGGCGAGCAGTACTTC.

A note on this clone: The junction does not match germline at one end; this may be a read error. V and J are TRBV19 and TRBJ2-2; 7 bases agree with TRBD1. Germline CDR1 is LNHDA and CDR2 is SQIVND (reference sequence). The CDR3 consists of 16 residues. The CDR3: CASMITGVRNAGELFF. CDR3 nucleotides: TGTGCCAGTATGATCACAGGGGTTAGGAACGCCGGGGAGCTGTTTTTT.

CDR3 sequence: CAWSVNSGSWLRDEQFF. CDR3 DNA: TGTGCCTGGAGTGTTAATAGCGGGAGCTGGCTGCGGGATGAGCAGTTCTTC. V is TRBV30 and J is TRBJ2-1, with 9 bases that match TRBD2. The J segment lost 8 bases and the V segment lost 0 bases, leaving 14 bases of the junction unmatched. The length of the CDR3 is 17 residues. Per germline, CDR1 GTSNPN and CDR2 SVGIG (reference sequence).

The sample holds one count of this clone. The chain is built from TRBV27 and TRBJ2-7; 7 nucleotides match TRBD1. Germline V gene lookup returns CDR1 MNHEY and CDR2 SMNVEV (reference sequence). The CDR3 length is 14 residues. The junction had 4 bases not matched to a gene; V was cut back by 3 bases and J by 2 bases. The CDR3 here is CASSLSGQAYEQYF. The DNA for the CDR3 is TGTGCCAGCAGTTTGTCAGGACAGGCCTACGAGCAGTACTTC.

V is TRBV11-2 and J is TRBJ2-7; TRBD2 matches at 7 bases. The V segment lost 2 bases and the J segment 0 bases; nucleotides outside the gene matches: 7. The germline gives CDR1 SGHAT, CDR2 FQNNGV. The CDR3 consists of 16 residues. In nucleotides, the CDR3 is TGTGCCAGCAGCTTACCCCTCGGACTAGGCTCCTACGAGCAGTACTTC. It encodes CASSLPLGLGSYEQYF.

The count of this clone is one. This chain connects TRBV5-1 to TRBJ2-1; 7 bases agree with TRBD2. Germline-derived CDR1 and CDR2 are SGHRS and YFSETQ. With 6 bases clipped from V and 10 bases from J, the junction kept 7 bases outside the gene matches. CDR3 length: 12 residues. The CDR3 sequence: CASIDLTSEQFF. The DNA for the CDR3 is TGCGCCAGCATCGATTTGACTAGCGAGCAGTTCTTC.

V and J are TRBV6-1 and TRBJ2-5, with 10 bases identical to TRBD1. This CDR3 is built from 14 residues. CDR1 MNHNS and CDR2 SASEGT come from the germline V gene. The V segment lost 4 bases and the J segment 5 bases; nucleotides outside the gene matches: 4. CDR3 bases: TGTGCCAGCAGTGTAGTGGACAGGGGGGAGACCCAGTACTTC. Its protein is CASSVVDRGETQYF.

This clone was observed a few times. The V and J genes are TRBV18 and TRBJ1-3; D not certain. Trimming stripped 3 bases from V and 9 bases from J, with 12 bases between. CDR1 is KGHSH and CDR2 is LQKENI in the germline V gene. This CDR3 is 13 amino acids long. For the CDR3, the DNA is TGTGCCAGCTCACCCGCGCTACGGGGCACCATATATTTT. It translates to CASSPALRGTIYF. Full variable domain (remainder filled in from reference TRBV18 and TRBJ1-3): NAGVMQNPRHLVRRRGQEARLRCSPMKGHSHVYWYRQLPEEGLKFMVYLQKENIIDESGMPKERFSAEFPKEGPSILRIQQVVRGDSAAYFCASSPALRGTIYFGEGSWLTVV.

This sequence joins TRBV19 and TRBJ1-5; D is undetermined. Germline loops: CDR1 LNHDA, CDR2 SQIVND (reference sequence). CDR3 size: 12 residues. Trimming left V 3 bases short and J 7 bases short, with 7 bases between. The CDR3 DNA sequence: TGTGCCAGTAGTATGAACGGGCAGCCCCAGCATTTT. The encoded protein is CASSMNGQPQHF.

V usage is TRBV6-1 and J usage is TRBJ2-3; 8 bases match TRBD1. The germline gives CDR1 MNHNS, CDR2 SASEGT. The CDR3 covers 13 residues. Unmatched junction bases numbered 3, after V lost 7 bases and J lost 3 bases. The CDR3 protein is CASNRQGTDTQYF. The CDR3 DNA is TGTGCCAGCAATCGACAGGGGACAGATACGCAGTATTTT.